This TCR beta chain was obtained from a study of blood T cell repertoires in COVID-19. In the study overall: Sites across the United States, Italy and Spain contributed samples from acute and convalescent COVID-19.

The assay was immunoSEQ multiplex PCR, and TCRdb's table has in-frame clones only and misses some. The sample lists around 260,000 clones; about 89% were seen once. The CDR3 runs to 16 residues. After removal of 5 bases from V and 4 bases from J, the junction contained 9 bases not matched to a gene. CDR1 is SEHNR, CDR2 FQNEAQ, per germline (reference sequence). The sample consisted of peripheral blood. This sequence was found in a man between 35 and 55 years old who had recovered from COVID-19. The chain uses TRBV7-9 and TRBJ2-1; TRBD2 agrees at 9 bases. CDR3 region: CASSLRGSGGYNEQFF. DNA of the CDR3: TGTGCCAGCAGCCTCCGTGGTAGCGGGGGTTACAATGAGCAGTTCTTC.